These T cell receptor beta chains were read from a single sample in a study of blood T cell repertoires in COVID-19. Clones were read by immunoSEQ multiplex PCR, and TCRdb kept only the in-frame ones, dropping some. In the table there are around 59,000 clones, approximately 90% of which are singletons. The material sequenced was peripheral blood. All receptors derive from a man aged 55-75 years with acute or convalescent COVID-19. Both conserved end residues are part of each CDR3. D genes are given only for firm matches. Part of the rows lack a size; the others show once, few, many or a class for expanded clones.

size,V,D,J,CDR3,DNA
NA,TRBV19,NA,TRBJ2-7,CASSTRTGVEQYF,TGTGCCAGTAGTACTCGGACCGGGGTCGAGCAGTACTTC
NA,TRBV18,TRBD1,TRBJ1-5,CASSSGTGEDQPQHF,TGTGCCAGCTCGTCCGGGACAGGGGAGGATCAGCCCCAGCATTTT
NA,TRBV7-9,TRBD1,TRBJ1-6,CASSWGQGSNSPLHF,TGTGCCAGCAGCTGGGGACAGGGTAGTAATTCACCCCTCCACTTT
NA,TRBV15,TRBD1,TRBJ2-5,CATSSDPGGVETQYF,TGTGCCACCAGCAGCGACCCAGGGGGCGTAGAGACCCAGTACTTC
NA,TRBV10-3,NA,TRBJ2-6,CAISEVDSSGANVLTF,TGTGCCATCAGTGAAGTAGACAGCTCTGGGGCCAACGTCCTGACTTTC
few,TRBV20-1,NA,TRBJ1-5,CSASPRGREQPQHF,TGCAGTGCTAGTCCGCGGGGAAGGGAACAGCCCCAGCATTTT
once,TRBV4-3,TRBD2,TRBJ2-2,CASSTRLAATTGELFF,TGCGCCAGCAGCACCCGACTAGCGGCGACCACCGGGGAGCTGTTTTTT
NA,TRBV6-1,NA,TRBJ2-3,CASSEVGGRHLLTDTQYF,TGTGCCAGCAGTGAAGTGGGGGGTCGACACCTCCTCACAGATACGCAGTATTTT
NA,TRBV4-3,NA,TRBJ2-3,CASSQDRLGGTDTQYF,TGCGCCAGCAGCCAAGATCGGCTCGGGGGCACAGATACGCAGTATTTT
NA,TRBV19,NA,TRBJ1-1,CASSIQKNTEAFF,TGTGCCAGTAGTATCCAAAAGAACACTGAAGCTTTCTTT
NA,TRBV12-5,NA,TRBJ1-1,CASRQGTNTEAFF,TGTGCTAGTCGGCAGGGTACCAACACTGAAGCTTTCTTT
NA,TRBV11-2,NA,TRBJ2-7,CASSLVGAVVPYEQYF,TGTGCCAGCAGCTTAGTGGGGGCCGTTGTACCCTACGAGCAGTACTTC
once,TRBV11-3,NA,TRBJ1-3,CASSFKGGDAGNTIYF,TGTGCCAGCAGCTTTAAAGGAGGGGACGCTGGAAACACCATATATTTT
NA,TRBV4-3,NA,TRBJ1-5,CASSQDWQGRQPQHF,TGCGCCAGCAGCCAAGATTGGCAGGGAAGGCAGCCCCAGCATTTT
NA,TRBV5-1,TRBD2,TRBJ2-6,CASSLERGGTGANVLTF,TGCGCCAGCAGCTTGGAGCGGGGAGGGACTGGGGCCAACGTCCTGACTTTC
NA,TRBV9,TRBD2,TRBJ2-7,CASSPPSGSSYEQYF,TGTGCCAGCAGCCCGCCTAGCGGATCCTCCTACGAGCAGTACTTC
NA,TRBV9,NA,TRBJ1-5,CASSVGSGLGNQPQHF,TGTGCCAGCAGCGTAGGATCAGGGCTAGGTAATCAGCCCCAGCATTTT
NA,TRBV28,TRBD1,TRBJ1-2,CASSLVETGGRNAYTF,TGTGCCAGCAGTTTAGTTGAGACAGGGGGGCGGAATGCCTACACCTTC
NA,TRBV6-2/TRBV6-3,TRBD2,TRBJ2-7,CASSLAGYEQYF,TGTGCCAGCAGTCTAGCGGGGTACGAGCAGTACTTC
NA,TRBV7-8,TRBD2,TRBJ2-7,CASSLELAGYEQYF,TGTGCCAGCAGCTTAGAACTAGCGGGATACGAGCAGTACTTC
NA,TRBV30,TRBD2,TRBJ2-7,CAWSSAGQFGTSGSYEQYF,TGTGCCTGGAGTTCGGCCGGACAGTTCGGGACTAGCGGGAGCTACGAGCAGTACTTC
NA,TRBV28,NA,TRBJ2-7,CASSLSGARADEQYF,TGTGCCAGCAGTTTATCGGGTGCCAGGGCGGACGAGCAGTACTTC
once,TRBV5-1,TRBD2,TRBJ2-1,CASSPQTSGSGGEQFF,TGCGCCAGCAGTCCTCAAACTAGCGGGAGTGGAGGTGAGCAGTTCTTC
NA,TRBV3-1/TRBV3-2,NA,TRBJ2-5,CASSPTGVYQETQYF,TGTGCCAGCAGCCCGACGGGAGTGTACCAAGAGACCCAGTACTTC
NA,TRBV5-6,TRBD1,TRBJ2-7,CASSPGQGLGEQYF,TGTGCCAGCAGCCCCGGACAGGGTCTGGGGGAGCAGTACTTC
NA,TRBV5-1,TRBD1,TRBJ2-7,CASSSAGTGIMEQYF,TGCGCCAGCAGCTCGGCCGGGACAGGGATTATGGAGCAGTACTTC
NA,TRBV24-1,NA,TRBJ1-1,CATSDWEGADTEAFF,TGTGCCACCAGTGATTGGGAGGGCGCGGACACTGAAGCTTTCTTT
NA,TRBV13,TRBD2,TRBJ2-3,CASSLRPSGRTDTQYF,TGTGCCAGCAGCTTACGACCTAGCGGGAGAACAGATACGCAGTATTTT
NA,TRBV7-3,TRBD2,TRBJ2-1,CASSSTVTSDHNEQFF,TGTGCCAGCAGCTCCACGGTTACTAGCGACCACAATGAGCAGTTCTTC
NA,TRBV9,NA,TRBJ2-3,CASSPSAPDTQYF,TGTGCCAGCAGCCCCAGTGCCCCAGATACGCAGTATTTT
NA,TRBV18,NA,TRBJ1-2,CASSPSVRRGYTF,TGTGCCAGCTCACCAAGCGTCCGTCGGGGCTACACCTTC
NA,TRBV14,TRBD1,TRBJ2-7,CASSQGTGGYEQYF,TGTGCCAGCAGCCAAGGGACAGGGGGCTACGAGCAGTACTTC
NA,TRBV6-5,TRBD1,TRBJ1-1,CASRTDRDTEAFF,TGTGCCAGCAGAACCGACAGGGACACTGAAGCTTTCTTT
NA,TRBV14,TRBD2,TRBJ2-7,CASSWGLAVRFSYEQYF,TGTGCCAGCAGCTGGGGACTAGCGGTGCGCTTCTCCTACGAGCAGTACTTC
NA,TRBV7-2,NA,TRBJ2-7,CASSLRGSGNTYEQYF,TGTGCCAGCAGCTTGCGGGGTAGCGGCAACACCTACGAGCAGTACTTC
NA,TRBV5-1,NA,TRBJ1-3,CASSLAGQTSGNTIYF,TGCGCCAGCAGCTTGGCAGGACAGACTTCTGGAAACACCATATATTTT
NA,TRBV19,TRBD2,TRBJ2-5,CASSIGPRAGVRETQYF,TGTGCCAGTAGTATAGGCCCCCGAGCGGGAGTTCGAGAGACCCAGTACTTC
NA,TRBV24-1,NA,TRBJ1-5,CATSEGTLRSNQPQHF,TGTGCCACCAGTGAAGGGACATTGAGGAGCAATCAGCCCCAGCATTTT
NA,TRBV19,NA,TRBJ2-3,CASRVRVVADTQYF,TGTGCCAGTAGGGTCAGGGTGGTTGCAGATACGCAGTATTTT
NA,TRBV7-9,NA,TRBJ2-5,CASNSGAETQYF,TGTGCCAGCAACTCGGGAGCAGAGACCCAGTACTTC
NA,TRBV7-3,TRBD2,TRBJ2-1,CASSSLAVSYNEQFF,TGTGCCAGCAGTTCACTAGCGGTCTCCTACAATGAGCAGTTCTTC
NA,TRBV7-9,TRBD1,TRBJ2-5,CASTPTGGQRTQYF,TGTGCCAGCACCCCGACAGGGGGCCAAAGGACCCAGTACTTC
NA,TRBV18,TRBD1,TRBJ1-5,CASSPGQGNSNQPQHF,TGTGCCAGCTCACCGGGACAGGGAAATAGCAATCAGCCCCAGCATTTT
NA,TRBV19,TRBD2,TRBJ2-7,CASSIDLRLAGGKYF,TGTGCCAGTAGTATAGATCTCCGACTAGCGGGAGGAAAGTACTTC
NA,TRBV19,TRBD2,TRBJ2-7,CASSTRQGGYEQYF,TGTGCCAGTAGTACCCGCCAGGGAGGGTACGAGCAGTACTTC
NA,TRBV5-1,NA,TRBJ1-1,CASSVIDRLLTEAFF,TGCGCCAGCAGCGTGATAGACAGGTTGCTAACTGAAGCTTTCTTT
NA,TRBV6-5,NA,TRBJ2-1,CASSQAGRRSNEQFF,TGTGCCAGCAGTCAGGCGGGGAGGAGGTCAAATGAGCAGTTCTTC
few,TRBV28,TRBD1,TRBJ1-5,CASSPSTGGFSQPQHF,TGTGCCAGCAGTCCCTCGACAGGGGGCTTCAGTCAGCCCCAGCATTTT
NA,TRBV12-3/TRBV12-4,NA,TRBJ1-5,CASSSRLIQPQHF,TGTGCCAGCAGTTCCAGGCTAATTCAGCCCCAGCATTTT
NA,TRBV7-2,NA,TRBJ2-4,CASSLGQRGNIQYF,TGTGCCAGCAGCTTAGGTCAAAGGGGAAACATTCAGTACTTC
NA,TRBV7-2,NA,TRBJ1-2,CASSSGLGGSSGYTF,TGTGCCAGCAGCTCCGGTCTGGGGGGATCTTCTGGCTACACCTTC
NA,TRBV6-2/TRBV6-3,NA,TRBJ1-5,CASSYAGFGNQPQHF,TGTGCCAGCAGTTATGCAGGGTTTGGCAATCAGCCCCAGCATTTT
NA,TRBV12-5,NA,TRBJ1-2,CASGLVLAGGGGYGYTF,TGTGCTAGTGGTTTGGTACTCGCTGGGGGAGGAGGCTACGGCTACACCTTC